These T cell receptor beta chains were read from a single sample in a study of blood T cell repertoires in COVID-19. Sequencing used immunoSEQ multiplex PCR; TCRdb keeps in-frame clones, though not all of them. In the table there are roughly 170,000 clones, about 87% of which are singletons. The specimen was peripheral blood. The origin of the receptors is a woman aged 18-29 years who had recovered from COVID-19. The CDR3 runs from the conserved cysteine through the conserved F or W. D genes are given only for firm matches. Clone sizes are given selectively: once, few, many, or a class where the clone is expanded.

>TRBV29-1|.|.|TRBJ1-4
CSVLTGFGLFF
TGCAGCGTCCTGACAGGTTTTGGACTGTTTTTT
>TRBV27|.|.|TRBJ1-1
CASSPRGFMNTEAFF
TGTGCCAGCAGCCCCAGAGGGTTCATGAACACTGAAGCTTTCTTT
>TRBV27|.|.|TRBJ2-1
CASSLSYGSSEQFF
TGTGCCAGCAGTTTATCGTATGGGAGCAGTGAGCAGTTCTTC
>TRBV7-9|.|.|TRBJ1-2
CASSSTNGNPNEGYTF
TGTGCCAGCAGCAGCACGAACGGGAACCCCAACGAGGGCTACACCTTC
>TRBV5-1|.|TRBD2|TRBJ2-3
CASSLDPRGGTDTQYF
TGCGCCAGCAGCTTGGATCCGCGGGGGGGCACAGATACGCAGTATTTT
>TRBV4-1|.|TRBD2|TRBJ2-3
CASSQGHAGGSADTQYF
TGCGCCAGCAGCCAAGGGCACGCGGGGGGTTCGGCAGATACGCAGTATTTT
>TRBV7-2|.|.|TRBJ2-3
CASSFERWTDTQYF
TGTGCCAGCAGCTTTGAGAGGTGGACAGATACGCAGTATTTT
>TRBV5-5|.|.|TRBJ1-1
CASSLLGTPNTEAFF
TGTGCCAGCAGCTTGTTAGGGACACCAAACACTGAAGCTTTCTTT
>TRBV7-8|.|TRBD2|TRBJ2-5
CAGSFYSGDLRETQYF
TGTGCCGGCAGCTTTTATAGCGGGGACCTTAGAGAGACCCAGTACTTC
>TRBV28|.|TRBD2|TRBJ2-7
CASRLQGGRSEQYF
TGTGCCAGCAGACTCCAGGGAGGGCGATCCGAGCAGTACTTC
>TRBV6-5|once|.|TRBJ2-5
CASYDPRVETQYF
TGTGCCAGTTACGACCCGAGGGTGGAGACCCAGTACTTC
>TRBV25-1|.|TRBD1|TRBJ1-4
CASSQQGEVEKLFF
TGTGCCAGCAGCCAACAGGGGGAGGTTGAAAAACTGTTTTTT
>TRBV7-8|.|.|TRBJ2-4
CASSPLGREAKNIQYF
TGTGCCAGCAGCCCCCTAGGCAGGGAAGCCAAAAACATTCAGTACTTC
>TRBV5-8|.|TRBD1|TRBJ1-1
CASRDRVNTEAFF
TGTGCCAGCCGAGACAGGGTTAACACTGAAGCTTTCTTT
>TRBV7-2|.|.|TRBJ1-4
CASSLKGAGNEKLFF
TGTGCCAGCAGCTTAAAAGGGGCCGGTAATGAAAAACTGTTTTTT
>TRBV7-2|.|TRBD2|TRBJ2-3
CASSFLELSGRTYF
TGTGCCAGCAGCTTCCTTGAGTTGAGCGGGAGGACCTATTTT
>TRBV7-2|.|TRBD1|TRBJ1-2
CASSPVGGQAHGYTF
TGTGCCAGCAGCCCAGTAGGGGGACAGGCCCATGGCTACACCTTC
>TRBV11-2|.|TRBD1|TRBJ1-2
CASSFQPRTGQYGYTF
TGTGCCAGCAGCTTCCAACCGAGGACAGGGCAGTATGGCTACACCTTC
>TRBV5-1|.|.|TRBJ2-5
CASSEGGSETQYF
TGCGCCAGCAGCGAGGGCGGCTCAGAGACCCAGTACTTC
>TRBV24-1|.|TRBD2|TRBJ2-1
CATSEPVAGGNNEQFF
TGTGCCACCAGTGAACCCGTAGCGGGGGGAAACAATGAGCAGTTCTTC
>TRBV15|.|.|TRBJ2-1
CATSRDALEGGRHEQFF
TGTGCCACCAGCAGAGATGCCCTCGAGGGGGGGAGGCATGAGCAGTTCTTC
>TRBV5-3|once|.|TRBJ1-5
CARSFRQPQHF
TGTGCCAGAAGCTTCCGGCAGCCCCAGCATTTT
>TRBV3-1/TRBV3-2|.|.|TRBJ2-1
CASSHQGNEQFF
TGTGCCAGCAGCCATCAGGGAAATGAGCAGTTCTTC
>TRBV5-6|.|TRBD1|TRBJ1-2
CASSRQGDRGGYTF
TGTGCCAGCAGCCGCCAGGGTGACAGGGGTGGCTACACCTTC
>TRBV6-4|few|TRBD2|TRBJ2-1
CASSDSPGGGYNEQFF
TGTGCCAGCAGTGACTCCCCCGGGGGGGGGTACAATGAGCAGTTCTTC
>TRBV2|once|TRBD1|TRBJ2-1
CASSARDREFF
TGTGCCAGCAGTGCCCGGGACAGGGAGTTCTTC
>TRBV6-2/TRBV6-3|.|TRBD2|TRBJ2-1
CASSYPSGRKFF
TGTGCCAGCAGTTATCCGAGCGGGAGAAAGTTCTTC
>TRBV9|.|.|TRBJ2-3
CASSFRTADTQYF
TGTGCCAGCAGCTTCCGGACTGCAGATACGCAGTATTTT
>TRBV7-9|once|.|TRBJ1-2
CASSLVYTRDGYGYTF
TGTGCCAGCAGCTTAGTTTATACCAGGGATGGCTATGGCTACACCTTC
>TRBV7-2|.|TRBD2|TRBJ2-5
CASLREGETQYF
TGTGCCAGCCTGAGGGAGGGAGAGACCCAGTACTTC
>TRBV5-4|.|.|TRBJ2-3
CASSLGTRGLTDTQYF
TGTGCCAGCAGCTTGGGAACGCGGGGGCTCACAGATACGCAGTATTTT
>TRBV11-2|.|TRBD2|TRBJ2-1
CASSLTSSGSSYNEQFF
TGTGCCAGCAGCTTAACCTCTAGCGGGAGCTCCTACAATGAGCAGTTCTTC
>TRBV25-1|once|.|TRBJ2-3
CASRQTSVDTQYF
TGTGCCAGCAGGCAGACTAGTGTGGATACGCAGTATTTT
>TRBV4-1|few|TRBD1|TRBJ2-7
CASSPGQRHEQYF
TGCGCCAGCAGCCCGGGACAGAGACACGAGCAGTACTTC
>TRBV28|.|.|TRBJ1-5
CASTGHINQPQHF
TGTGCCAGCACGGGACACATTAATCAGCCCCAGCATTTT
>TRBV10-3|.|TRBD2|TRBJ2-3
CASGLAGTDTQYF
TGTGCCTCGGGACTAGCGGGCACAGATACGCAGTATTTT
>TRBV11-2|.|TRBD2|TRBJ2-5
CASSFQGGGGETQYF
TGTGCCAGCAGCTTTCAGGGCGGGGGGGGAGAGACCCAGTACTTC
>TRBV4-1|.|.|TRBJ1-6
CASSQDQNSPLHF
TGCGCCAGCAGCCAAGACCAGAATTCACCCCTCCACTTT
>TRBV25-1|.|.|TRBJ1-6
CASSEIRAYNSPLHF
TGTGCCAGCAGTGAGATCAGGGCGTATAATTCACCCCTCCACTTT
>TRBV5-5|.|.|TRBJ1-1
CASSHRGGLSRATEAFF
TGTGCCAGCAGCCACCGGGGGGGGTTGAGTAGGGCCACTGAAGCTTTCTTT
>TRBV3-1/TRBV3-2|.|TRBD2|TRBJ2-5
CASSQDWLAGQETQYF
TGTGCCAGCAGCCAAGACTGGCTAGCGGGGCAAGAGACCCAGTACTTC
>TRBV19|.|TRBD2|TRBJ2-6
CASSDHGGTGANVLTF
TGTGCCAGTAGCGATCACGGGGGGACCGGGGCCAACGTCCTGACTTTC
>TRBV5-4|once|.|TRBJ1-1
CASSYRTVNTEAFF
TGTGCCAGCAGCTACCGGACAGTGAACACTGAAGCTTTCTTT
>TRBV7-9|.|TRBD2|TRBJ2-1
CASSLGGGYNEQFF
TGTGCCAGCAGCTTGGGCGGGGGCTACAATGAGCAGTTCTTC
>TRBV3-1/TRBV3-2|.|TRBD2|TRBJ2-1
CASSSRTSGGANEQFF
TGTGCCAGCTCCTCCCGGACTAGCGGGGGGGCGAATGAGCAGTTCTTC
>TRBV19|once|TRBD2|TRBJ2-1
CASSIDLGLGLVF
TGTGCCAGTAGTATAGATCTGGGACTAGGACTGGTCTTC
>TRBV5-1|.|.|TRBJ2-5
CASSLGGSGQETQYF
TGCGCCAGCAGCTTGGGTGGTAGCGGCCAAGAGACCCAGTACTTC
>TRBV7-9|few|.|TRBJ2-7
CASSSTGTYEQYF
TGTGCCAGCAGCTCGACAGGCACCTACGAGCAGTACTTC
>TRBV14|.|.|TRBJ2-3
CASSQVRLGLLGTDTQYF
TGTGCCAGCAGCCAAGTACGCCTAGGACTCCTAGGCACAGATACGCAGTATTTT
>TRBV4-3|.|.|TRBJ2-3
CASSQRPRADTQYF
TGCGCCAGCAGCCAGAGACCCAGGGCAGATACGCAGTATTTT
>TRBV5-4|.|.|TRBJ2-3
CASSFRVGGSFDTQYF
TGTGCCAGCAGCTTTAGGGTAGGGGGATCCTTTGATACGCAGTATTTT
>TRBV5-8|.|TRBD1|TRBJ2-5
CASSFKDRVLQETQYF
TGTGCCAGCAGCTTTAAGGACAGGGTTCTCCAAGAGACCCAGTACTTC
>TRBV3-1/TRBV3-2|.|TRBD2|TRBJ2-3
CASKDGGAATDTQYF
TGTGCCAGCAAAGACGGGGGGGCAGCGACAGATACGCAGTATTTT
>TRBV9|.|TRBD1|TRBJ2-2
CASSAGGQGRAGELFF
TGTGCCAGCAGCGCAGGGGGCCAGGGCAGGGCCGGGGAGCTGTTTTTT